These 28 T cell receptor beta chains came from one sample sequenced in a study of CD4 T cells in relation to SARS-CoV-2 and coronaviruses. Their target antigens are unknown. CD4+ T cells from unexposed donors were obtained before the COVID-19 pandemic (2011-2018). After roughly ten days of culture, CD4+ T cells were isolated. Method: immunoSEQ multiplex PCR; TCRdb's copy keeps in-frame clones and lacks some. The sample yields around 20,000 clones, about three quarters seen once. The sample comprised CD4+ T cells from PBMCs, cultured in vitro. These receptors were obtained from a human donor in good health.

The V gene is TRBV15, the J gene TRBJ2-5; 7 positions match TRBD2. The germline CDR1 and CDR2 sequences are LNHNV and YYDKDF (reference sequence). Trimming removed 0 bases from V and 3 bases from J; junction bases left unmatched: 4. The CDR3 is 15 amino acids. The CDR3 is CATSRDQGREETQYF. The CDR3 bases are TGTGCCACCAGCAGAGATCAAGGGAGGGAAGAGACCCAGTACTTC.

The V and J genes are TRBV7-2 and TRBJ2-1; 9 bases match TRBD1. Germline-derived CDR1 and CDR2 are SGHTA and FQGNSA. Losses at the gene ends were 7 bases for V and 5 bases for J; bases not matched to a gene: 9. This CDR3 comprises 15 residues. The CDR3 spells CASTLTGGAHNEQFF. The CDR3 nucleotides are TGTGCCAGCACTTTAACAGGGGGCGCCCACAATGAGCAGTTCTTC. Using reference TRBV7-2 and TRBJ2-1 for the parts outside the CDR3, the full variable domain is GAGVSQSPSNKVTEKGKDVELRCDPISGHTALYWYRQSLGQGLEFLIYFQGNSAPDKSGLPSDRFSAERTGGSVSTLTIQRTQQEDSAVYLCASTLTGGAHNEQFFGPGTRLTVL.

This chain links TRBV11-2 with TRBJ2-5, with 11 bases identical to TRBD1. Trimming took 3 bases from V and 4 from J; bases not matched to a gene: 4. Germline V lookup: CDR1 SGHAT, CDR2 FQNNGV. The CDR3 is 15 residues long. The chain's CDR3 is CASSFTGTGGETQYF. The CDR3 DNA reads TGTGCCAGCAGCTTTACCGGGACAGGGGGAGAGACCCAGTACTTC.

This sequence joins TRBV7-2 and TRBJ2-2; D is unresolved. Germline CDR1 and CDR2: SGHTA and FQGNSA. Trimming pared 2 bases from V and 3 bases from J, leaving 7 bases between. The CDR3 extends over 14 amino acids. CDR3 sequence (DNA): TGTGCCAGCAGCTTACAAGCGTACACCGGGGAGCTGTTTTTT. The encoded protein is CASSLQAYTGELFF.

This clone was counted only a few times. The rearrangement links TRBV6-1 to TRBJ2-7; tentative D call: TRBD2 (5 bases). V shed 0 bases and J shed 0 bases, with 12 bases lying between them. The CDR3 has 16 amino acids. The germline V gene has CDR1 MNHNS and CDR2 SASEGT. The CDR3 sequence is CASSEAGMAGSYEQYF. DNA of the CDR3: TGTGCCAGCAGTGAAGCGGGGATGGCGGGCTCCTACGAGCAGTACTTC.

The genes are TRBV30 and TRBJ1-5; perhaps TRBD1 as D (5 bases). CDR3 size: 13 residues. In germline, CDR1 is GTSNPN, CDR2 SVGIG (reference sequence). Trimming removed 2 bases from V and 2 bases from J, with 7 bases in between. The chain's CDR3 is CAWSKQGNQPQHF. The DNA for the CDR3 is TGTGCCTGGAGTAAACAGGGCAATCAGCCCCAGCATTTT.

This clone has only a few counts. One end of the junction does not line up with germline, which may come from a read error. The chain joins TRBV12-3 or TRBV12-4 to TRBJ2-7; D unresolved. The CDR3 extends over 11 amino acids. The CDR3 spells CASSFSHEQYF. The CDR3, as DNA: TGTGCCAGCAGTTTCTCCCACGAGCAGTACTTC.

This clone was recorded once. The CDR3 sequence is CASRSGVGSYNEQFF. CDR3 DNA sequence: TGCGCCAGCAGGTCTGGCGTAGGCTCCTACAATGAGCAGTTCTTC. This chain joins TRBV10-2 and TRBJ2-1; D ambiguous. CDR1 WSHSY and CDR2 SAAADI come from the germline V gene. V was clipped by 6 bases and J by 0 bases, with 12 bases between them. The CDR3 runs 15 residues.

This rearrangement joins TRBV30 to TRBJ2-1, with no clear D. V lost 0 bases to trimming and J lost 9 bases, with 9 bases between them. From germline, CDR1 is GTSNPN and CDR2 SVGIG (reference sequence). The CDR3 sequence is 12 residues long. CDR3 DNA sequence: TGTGCCTGGAGTGTAGCTCCCTCTGAGCAGTTCTTC. This codes for CAWSVAPSEQFF.

The chain carries TRBV6-6 and TRBJ2-7; TRBD2 agrees at 12 bases. This CDR3 contains 16 residues. Germline CDR1 MNHNY, CDR2 SVGAGI (reference sequence). With 6 bases clipped from V and 6 bases from J, the junction kept 12 bases outside the gene matches. CDR3 region: CASRLAGGSLWREQYF. Written as DNA, the CDR3 is TGTGCCAGCAGACTAGCGGGAGGTAGCCTTTGGCGCGAGCAGTACTTC.

The chain uses TRBV6-1 and TRBJ1-2; maybe TRBD1 (6 bases). The V end was cut by 2 bases, the J end by 1 base, with 11 bases between. Germline lookup yields CDR1 MNHNS and CDR2 SASEGT. The CDR3 is 15 amino acids. The CDR3 spells CASSERTGNNYGYTF. DNA of the CDR3: TGTGCCAGCAGTGAACGAACAGGGAATAACTATGGCTACACCTTC.

The chain employs TRBV6-5 and TRBJ2-7; D gene unclear. The V and J ends lost 6 bases and 0 bases respectively, with 12 bases between them. The CDR3 runs 14 residues. Germline CDR1 MNHEY, CDR2 SVGAGI. The CDR3 spells CASSLRESSYEQYF. The CDR3 DNA sequence: TGTGCCAGCAGCCTCAGAGAGAGCTCCTACGAGCAGTACTTC.

This clone has just one count. The V and J genes are TRBV5-4 and TRBJ2-5, with D perhaps matching TRBD1 or TRBD2 (7 bases each). The germline V and J ends were trimmed by 5 bases and 7 bases, with 15 bases remaining between them. The CDR3 consists of 13 residues. Per the germline V gene, CDR1 is SGHNT and CDR2 is YYREEE (reference sequence). CDR3 loop: CASRAGSGGTQYF. The CDR3 nucleotides read TGTGCCAGCAGAGCGGGATCAGGGGGGACCCAGTACTTC.

This chain links TRBV30 with TRBJ1-2, with 7 bases fitting TRBD1. Trimming removed 6 bases from V and 8 bases from J; junction bases left unmatched: 9. Germline CDR1 reads GTSNPN; CDR2 reads SVGIG (reference sequence). The length of the CDR3 is 12 residues. The DNA for the CDR3 is TGTGCCTGTCTACAGGGGCTAAGGGGCTACACCTTC. Its protein product is CACLQGLRGYTF.

This chain joins TRBV6-1 and TRBJ1-1, with D perhaps TRBD1 (5 bases). V lost 4 bases, J lost 0 bases, and 15 bases lay in between. Germline V gene sequence: CDR1 MNHNS, CDR2 SASEGT. The CDR3 consists of 16 residues. The CDR3 loop is CASSGRLGGVNTEAFF. In DNA form, the CDR3 reads TGTGCCAGCAGTGGGCGTTTGGGGGGAGTGAACACTGAAGCTTTCTTT.

V usage is TRBV29-1 and J usage is TRBJ2-6; tentatively, D is TRBD2 (5 bases). The germline V and J ends were trimmed by 3 bases and 4 bases, with 10 bases remaining between them. This CDR3 contains 14 residues. CDR1 is SQVTM, CDR2 ANQGSEA, per germline. The CDR3 DNA reads TGCAGCGTTGAGGGAGCAGTAGGGGCCAACGTCCTGACTTTC. This translates into CSVEGAVGANVLTF. Supplemented by reference TRBV29-1 and TRBJ2-6, the full variable domain reads SAVISQKPSRDICQRGTSLTIQCQVDSQVTMMFWYRQQPGQSLTLIATANQGSEATYESGFVIDKFPISRPNLTFSTLTVSNMSPEDSSIYLCSVEGAVGANVLTFGAGSRLTVL.

V is TRBV6-5 and J is TRBJ2-7, with TRBD1 matching 10 bases. V was pared by 7 bases and J by 7 bases, with 10 bases of the junction left unmatched. Looked up from germline, CDR1 is MNHEY and CDR2 is SVGAGI. The CDR3 is 14 amino acids. CDR3 sequence: CASTLRDRGREQYF. CDR3 DNA sequence: TGTGCCAGCACCTTACGGGACAGGGGTCGGGAGCAGTACTTC.

This clone was seen once. This chain connects TRBV30 to TRBJ2-1; unclear D gene. This CDR3 has 12 residues. Trimming cost V 3 bases and J 8 bases, with 11 bases left between them. Per the germline V gene, CDR1 is GTSNPN and CDR2 is SVGIG (reference sequence). CDR3 in amino acids: CAWRMGGHEQFF. The DNA for the CDR3 is TGTGCCTGGAGAATGGGCGGCCATGAGCAGTTCTTC.

The chain recombines TRBV6-5 with TRBJ2-7; 8 bases are a match to TRBD2. Losses at the gene ends were 6 bases for V and 2 bases for J; bases not matched to a gene: 3. The CDR3 is 13 amino acids. Germline V CDR1 and CDR2: MNHEY, SVGAGI. CDR3 DNA sequence: TGTGCCAGCAGGCGGGGACTAGCCTACGAGCAGTACTTC. As protein: CASRRGLAYEQYF.

The chain carries TRBV2 and TRBJ2-3; D may be TRBD1 or TRBD2 (6 bases each). The V gene's germline CDR1 is SNHLY and CDR2 FYNNEI. The CDR3 loop spans 13 amino acids. With 5 bases removed from V and 6 bases from J, the gap between germline ends came to 12 bases. The CDR3 nucleotides read TGTGCCAGCAGTCGACTAGGGGGGGATACGCAGTATTTT. Amino acid sequence: CASSRLGGDTQYF.

This clone was seen a handful of times. The chain uses TRBV14 and TRBJ1-2; 7 bases agree with TRBD1. This CDR3 is 13 amino acids long. V lost 5 bases and J lost 2; bases outside the gene matches: 2. Germline V CDR1 and CDR2: SGHDN, FVKESK. CDR3 amino acids: CASSAGQNYGYTF. The CDR3 nucleotides are TGTGCCAGCAGCGCGGGACAGAACTATGGCTACACCTTC.

The V and J genes are TRBV4-2 and TRBJ2-4; 7 bases are a match to TRBD2. This CDR3 is built from 21 residues. The trim removed 1 base at V and 2 bases at J, leaving 20 bases unmatched. Germline V gene data show CDR1 as LGHNA and CDR2 as YNFKEQ. Written as DNA, the CDR3 is TGTGCCAGCAGCCAAGCATCCTATGGCGGGAGAGGGCGTGCGACCAAAAACATTCAGTACTTC. Translating gives CASSQASYGGRGRATKNIQYF.

This clone turned up a few times. The V call is TRBV7-9, the J call TRBJ1-1; TRBD1 is a possible D gene (5 bases). Germline lookup yields CDR1 SEHNR and CDR2 FQNEAQ (reference sequence). V lost 5 bases and J lost 11, with 21 bases in between. The CDR3 is made up of 14 amino acids. The CDR3 DNA is TGTGCCAGCAGCCGTGACAGCGGGGCGACTAGGGCTTTCTTT. Translated, it gives CASSRDSGATRAFF.

This rearrangement joins TRBV28 to TRBJ2-2; 10 nucleotides align to TRBD2. CDR1 is MDHEN and CDR2 is SYDVKM in the germline V gene. This CDR3 has 15 amino acids. The ends lost 3 bases at V and 7 bases at J; junction bases unmatched: 5. The CDR3, as DNA: TGTGCCAGCAGTTTCCTAGCGGGAGCCAACGGGGAGCTGTTTTTT. It is translated as CASSFLAGANGELFF.

This clone appeared a single time. The gene calls are TRBV28 and TRBJ2-2; D might be TRBD1 or TRBD2, each matching 5 bases. The germline V gene has CDR1 MDHEN and CDR2 SYDVKM. Between the trimmed V and J ends, which lost 8 bases and 0 bases, there was a span of 16 bases. The CDR3 has 16 amino acids. The CDR3 protein is CASGGAGTSNTGELFF. Here the CDR3 DNA reads TGTGCCAGCGGGGGTGCGGGTACGTCGAACACCGGGGAGCTGTTTTTT. Based on the CDR3 plus reference TRBV28 and TRBJ2-2, the full variable domain is DVKVTQSSRYLVKRTGEKVFLECVQDMDHENMFWYRQDPGLGLRLIYFSYDVKMKEKGDIPEGYSVSREKKERFSLILESASTNQTSMYLCASGGAGTSNTGELFFGEGSRLTVL.

V usage is TRBV19 and J usage is TRBJ1-3; D ambiguous. Germline CDR1 is LNHDA and CDR2 is SQIVND (reference sequence). V was shortened by 1 base and J by 8 bases, with 15 bases between the two germline ends. The CDR3 sequence is 15 residues long. The CDR3 nucleotides read TGTGCCAGTAGTATAGGGCGTGGACGCGGATACACCATATATTTT. Residues: CASSIGRGRGYTIYF. Based on the CDR3 plus reference TRBV19 and TRBJ1-3, the full variable domain is DGGITQSPKYLFRKEGQNVTLSCEQNLNHDAMYWYRQDPGQGLRLIYYSQIVNDFQKGDIAEGYSVSREKKESFPLTVTSAQKNPTAFYLCASSIGRGRGYTIYFGEGSWLTVV.

The chain combines TRBV11-2 with TRBJ2-7; possibly TRBD2 for D (5 bases). CDR1 is SGHAT and CDR2 is FQNNGV in the germline V gene. The CDR3 spans 15 residues. With 4 bases removed from V and 3 bases from J, the gap between germline ends came to 16 bases. Written as DNA, the CDR3 is TGTGCCAGCAGCTGGGCTAGCTCAAACTACTACGAGCAGTACTTC. Translated, it gives CASSWASSNYYEQYF.

The sample holds one count of this clone. The genes are TRBV5-1 and TRBJ2-5; maybe TRBD1 (5 bases). The germline gives CDR1 SGHRS, CDR2 YFSETQ. This CDR3 is built from 14 residues. V was shortened by 4 bases and J by 4 bases, with 14 bases between the two germline ends. The CDR3 DNA reads as TGCGCCAGCAGCAGAGACAGATATGGAGAGACCCAGTACTTC. This sequence encodes CASSRDRYGETQYF.